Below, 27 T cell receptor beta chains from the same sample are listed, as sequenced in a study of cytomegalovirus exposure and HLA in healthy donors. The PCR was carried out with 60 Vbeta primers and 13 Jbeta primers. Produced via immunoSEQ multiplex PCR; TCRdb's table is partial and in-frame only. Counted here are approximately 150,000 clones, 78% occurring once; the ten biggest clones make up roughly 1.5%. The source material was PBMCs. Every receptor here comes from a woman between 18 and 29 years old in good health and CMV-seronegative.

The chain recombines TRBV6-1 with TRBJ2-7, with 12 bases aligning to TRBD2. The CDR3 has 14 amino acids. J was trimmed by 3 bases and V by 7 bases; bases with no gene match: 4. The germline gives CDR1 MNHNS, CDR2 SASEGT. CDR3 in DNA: TGTGCCAGCATTCAGACTAGCGGGGGCTACGAGCAGTACTTC. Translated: CASIQTSGGYEQYF.

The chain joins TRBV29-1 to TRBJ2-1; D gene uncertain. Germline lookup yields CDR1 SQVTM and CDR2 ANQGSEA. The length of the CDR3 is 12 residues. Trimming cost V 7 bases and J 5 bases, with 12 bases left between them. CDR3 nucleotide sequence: TGCAGCGCCTCGAGAGCCCACAATGAGCAGTTCTTC. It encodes CSASRAHNEQFF.

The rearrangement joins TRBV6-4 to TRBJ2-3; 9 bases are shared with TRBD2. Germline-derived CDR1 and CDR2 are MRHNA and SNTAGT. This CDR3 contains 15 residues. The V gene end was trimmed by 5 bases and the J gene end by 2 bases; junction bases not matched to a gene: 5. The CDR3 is CASSPTSGNTDTQYF. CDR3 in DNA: TGTGCCAGCAGTCCGACTAGCGGTAACACAGATACGCAGTATTTT.

The DNA for the CDR3 is TGTGCCATCCGAGAGAACACTGAAGCTTTCTTT. Translated: CAIRENTEAFF. The rearrangement links TRBV10-3 to TRBJ1-1; no clear D. The CDR3 sequence is 11 residues long. The V and J ends lost 8 bases and 1 base respectively, with 5 bases between them. Germline assignment: CDR1 ENHRY and CDR2 SYGVKD.

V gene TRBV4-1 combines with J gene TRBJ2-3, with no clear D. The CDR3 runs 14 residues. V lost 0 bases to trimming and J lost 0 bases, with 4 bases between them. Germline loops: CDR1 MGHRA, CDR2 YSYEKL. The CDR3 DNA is TGCGCCAGCAGCCAAGAACTTAGCACAGATACGCAGTATTTT. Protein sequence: CASSQELSTDTQYF.

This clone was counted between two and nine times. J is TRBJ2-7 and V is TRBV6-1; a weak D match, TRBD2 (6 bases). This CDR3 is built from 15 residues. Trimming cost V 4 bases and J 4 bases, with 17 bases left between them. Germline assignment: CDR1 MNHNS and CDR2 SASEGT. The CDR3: CASSVAGSGGYEQYF. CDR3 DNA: TGTGCCAGCAGTGTTGCCGGGAGTGGGGGTTACGAGCAGTACTTC.

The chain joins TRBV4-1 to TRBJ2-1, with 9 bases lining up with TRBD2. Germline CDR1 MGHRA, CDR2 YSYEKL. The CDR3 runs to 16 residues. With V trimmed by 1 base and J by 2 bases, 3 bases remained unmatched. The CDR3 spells CASSQALAGTYNEQFF. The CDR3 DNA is TGCGCCAGCAGCCAAGCGCTAGCGGGAACCTACAATGAGCAGTTCTTC.

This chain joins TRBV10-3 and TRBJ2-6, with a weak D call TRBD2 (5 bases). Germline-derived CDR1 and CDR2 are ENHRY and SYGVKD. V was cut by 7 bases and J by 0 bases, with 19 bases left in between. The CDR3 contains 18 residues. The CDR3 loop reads CAITPGGQRVSGANVLTF. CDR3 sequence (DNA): TGTGCCATCACCCCGGGCGGGCAGAGGGTCTCTGGGGCCAACGTCCTGACTTTC.

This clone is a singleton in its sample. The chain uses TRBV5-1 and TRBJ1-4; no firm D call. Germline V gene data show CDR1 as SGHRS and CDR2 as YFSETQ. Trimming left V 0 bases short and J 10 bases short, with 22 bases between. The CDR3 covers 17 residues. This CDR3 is CASSLAHPDRRVGKLFF. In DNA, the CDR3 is TGCGCCAGCAGCTTGGCCCACCCTGACCGGAGGGTAGGAAAACTGTTTTTT. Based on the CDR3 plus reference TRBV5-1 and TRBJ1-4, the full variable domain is KAGVTQTPRYLIKTRGQQVTLSCSPISGHRSVSWYQQTPGQGLQFLFEYFSETQRNKGNFPGRFSGRQFSNSRSEMNVSTLELGDSALYLCASSLAHPDRRVGKLFFGSGTQLSVL.

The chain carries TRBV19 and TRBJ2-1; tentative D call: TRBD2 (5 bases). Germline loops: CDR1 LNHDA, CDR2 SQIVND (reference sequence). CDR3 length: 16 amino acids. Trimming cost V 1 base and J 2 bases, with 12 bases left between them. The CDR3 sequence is CASSIAGRVTYNEQFF. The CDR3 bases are TGTGCCAGTAGTATAGCGGGAAGGGTTACCTACAATGAGCAGTTCTTC.

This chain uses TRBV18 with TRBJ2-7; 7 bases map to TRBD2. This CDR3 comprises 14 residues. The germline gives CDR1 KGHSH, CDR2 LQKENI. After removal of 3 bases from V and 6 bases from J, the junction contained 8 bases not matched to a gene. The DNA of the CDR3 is TGTGCCAGCTCACCCCGAGATGGGGAGGGCGAGCAGTACTTC. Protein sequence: CASSPRDGEGEQYF.

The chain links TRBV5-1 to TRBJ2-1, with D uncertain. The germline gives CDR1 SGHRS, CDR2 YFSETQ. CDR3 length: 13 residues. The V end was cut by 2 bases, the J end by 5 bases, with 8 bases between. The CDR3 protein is CASSFRLNNEQFF. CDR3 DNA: TGCGCCAGCAGCTTTCGACTTAACAATGAGCAGTTCTTC.

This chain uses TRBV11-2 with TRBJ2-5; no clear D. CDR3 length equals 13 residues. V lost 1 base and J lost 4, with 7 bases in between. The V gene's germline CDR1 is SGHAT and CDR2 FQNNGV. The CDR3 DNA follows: TGTGCCAGCAGCTTAGCCCGAGGAGAGACCCAGTACTTC. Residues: CASSLARGETQYF.

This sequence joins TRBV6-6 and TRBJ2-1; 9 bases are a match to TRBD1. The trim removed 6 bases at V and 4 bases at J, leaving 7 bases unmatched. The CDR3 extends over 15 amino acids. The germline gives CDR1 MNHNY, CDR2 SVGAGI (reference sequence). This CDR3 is CASRRTGVTYNEQFF. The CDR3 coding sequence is TGTGCCAGCAGACGGACAGGGGTGACGTACAATGAGCAGTTCTTC.

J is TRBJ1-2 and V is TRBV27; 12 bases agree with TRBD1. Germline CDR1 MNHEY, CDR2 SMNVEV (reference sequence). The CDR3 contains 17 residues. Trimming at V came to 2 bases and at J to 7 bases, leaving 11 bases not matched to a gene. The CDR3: CASSLMGTGGGLGGYTF. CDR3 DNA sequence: TGTGCCAGCAGTTTAATGGGGACAGGGGGCGGTCTCGGTGGCTACACCTTC.

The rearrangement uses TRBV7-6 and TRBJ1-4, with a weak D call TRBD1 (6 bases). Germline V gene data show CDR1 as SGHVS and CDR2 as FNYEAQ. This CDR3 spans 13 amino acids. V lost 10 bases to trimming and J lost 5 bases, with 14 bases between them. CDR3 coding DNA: TGTGCCACCTCTAGGGGGAACAATGAAAAACTGTTTTTT. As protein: CATSRGNNEKLFF.

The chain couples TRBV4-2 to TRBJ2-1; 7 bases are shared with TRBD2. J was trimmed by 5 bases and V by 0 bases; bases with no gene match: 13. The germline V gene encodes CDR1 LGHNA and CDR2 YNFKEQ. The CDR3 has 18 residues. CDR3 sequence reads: CASSQDLSSGTFNNEQFF. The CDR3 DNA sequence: TGTGCCAGCAGCCAAGATCTCTCGAGCGGGACCTTTAACAATGAGCAGTTCTTC.

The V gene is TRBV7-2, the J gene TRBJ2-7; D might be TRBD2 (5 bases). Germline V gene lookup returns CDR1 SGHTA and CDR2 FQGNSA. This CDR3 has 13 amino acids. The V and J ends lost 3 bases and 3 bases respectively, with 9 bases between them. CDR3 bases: TGTGCCAGCAGCTTCTCGGGGATCTACGAGCAGTACTTC. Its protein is CASSFSGIYEQYF.

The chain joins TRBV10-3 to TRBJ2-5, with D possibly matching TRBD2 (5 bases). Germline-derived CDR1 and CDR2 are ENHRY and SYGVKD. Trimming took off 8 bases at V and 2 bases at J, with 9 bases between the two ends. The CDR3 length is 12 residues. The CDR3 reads CAISSRQETQYF. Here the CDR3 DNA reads TGTGCCATCTCTAGCAGACAAGAGACCCAGTACTTC.

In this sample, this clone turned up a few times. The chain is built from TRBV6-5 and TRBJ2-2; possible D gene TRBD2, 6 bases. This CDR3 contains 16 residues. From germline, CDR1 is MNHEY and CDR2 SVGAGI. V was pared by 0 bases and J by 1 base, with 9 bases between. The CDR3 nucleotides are TGTGCCAGCAGTTACTCCTTCGGGAGGAACACCGGGGAGCTGTTTTTT. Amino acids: CASSYSFGRNTGELFF.

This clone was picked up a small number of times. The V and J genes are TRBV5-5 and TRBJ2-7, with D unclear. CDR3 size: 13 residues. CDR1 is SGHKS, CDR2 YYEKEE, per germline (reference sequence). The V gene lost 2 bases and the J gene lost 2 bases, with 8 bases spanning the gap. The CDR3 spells CASSLRLAYEQYF. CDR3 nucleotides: TGTGCCAGCAGCTTACGGCTAGCCTACGAGCAGTACTTC.

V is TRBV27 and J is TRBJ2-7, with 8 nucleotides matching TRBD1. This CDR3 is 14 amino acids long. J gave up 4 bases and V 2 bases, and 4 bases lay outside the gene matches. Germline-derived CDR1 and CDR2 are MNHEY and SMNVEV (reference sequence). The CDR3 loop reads CASSLNRGRYEQYF. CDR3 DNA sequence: TGTGCCAGCAGTTTAAACAGGGGGAGGTACGAGCAGTACTTC.

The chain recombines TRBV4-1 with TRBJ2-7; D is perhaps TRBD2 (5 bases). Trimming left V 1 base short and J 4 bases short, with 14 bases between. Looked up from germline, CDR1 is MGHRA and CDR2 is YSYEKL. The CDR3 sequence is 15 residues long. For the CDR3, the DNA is TGCGCCAGCAGCCAAGTCGAGGGAGATAGGTACGAGCAGTACTTC. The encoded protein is CASSQVEGDRYEQYF.

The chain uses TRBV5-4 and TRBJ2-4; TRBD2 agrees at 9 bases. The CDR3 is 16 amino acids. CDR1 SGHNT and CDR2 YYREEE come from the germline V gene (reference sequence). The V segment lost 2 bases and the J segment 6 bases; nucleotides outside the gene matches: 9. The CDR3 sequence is CASSFRTSADPNIQYF. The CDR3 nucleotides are TGTGCCAGCAGCTTTAGGACTAGCGCAGACCCAAACATTCAGTACTTC.

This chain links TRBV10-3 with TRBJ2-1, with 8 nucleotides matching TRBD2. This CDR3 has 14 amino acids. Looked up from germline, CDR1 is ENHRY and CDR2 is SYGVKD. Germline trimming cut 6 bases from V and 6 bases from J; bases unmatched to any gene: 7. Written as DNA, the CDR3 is TGTGCCATCAGAGTTAGCGGGAATCTCAATGAGCAGTTCTTC. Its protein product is CAIRVSGNLNEQFF.

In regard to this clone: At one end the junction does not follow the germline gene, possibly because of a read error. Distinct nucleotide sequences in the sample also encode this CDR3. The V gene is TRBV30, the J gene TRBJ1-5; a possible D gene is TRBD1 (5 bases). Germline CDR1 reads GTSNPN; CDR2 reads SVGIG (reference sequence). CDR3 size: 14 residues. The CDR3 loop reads CAWSGRGEGQPQHF. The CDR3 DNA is TGCGCCTGGAGTGGGAGGGGCGAAGGACAGCCCCAGCATTTT.

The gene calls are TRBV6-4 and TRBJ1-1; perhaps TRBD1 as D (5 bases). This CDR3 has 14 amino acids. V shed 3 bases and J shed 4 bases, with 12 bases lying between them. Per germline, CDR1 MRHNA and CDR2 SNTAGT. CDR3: CASSDGQGGTEAFF. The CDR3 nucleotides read TGTGCCAGCAGTGATGGGCAGGGAGGCACTGAAGCTTTCTTT.